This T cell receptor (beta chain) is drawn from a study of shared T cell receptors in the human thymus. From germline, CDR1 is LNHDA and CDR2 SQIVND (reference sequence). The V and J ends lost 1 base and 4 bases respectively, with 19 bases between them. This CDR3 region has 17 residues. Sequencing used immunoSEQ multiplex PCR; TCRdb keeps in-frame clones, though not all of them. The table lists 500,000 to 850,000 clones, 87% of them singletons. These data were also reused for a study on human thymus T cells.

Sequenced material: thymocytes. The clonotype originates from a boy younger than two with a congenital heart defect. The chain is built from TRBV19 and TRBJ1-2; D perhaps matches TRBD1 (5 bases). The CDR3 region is CASSIGTNFTSVYGYTF. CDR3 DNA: TGTGCCAGTAGTATAGGGACAAATTTCACCTCCGTCTATGGCTACACCTTC. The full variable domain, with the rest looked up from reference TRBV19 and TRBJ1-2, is DGGITQSPKYLFRKEGQNVTLSCEQNLNHDAMYWYRQDPGQGLRLIYYSQIVNDFQKGDIAEGYSVSREKKESFPLTVTSAQKNPTAFYLCASSIGTNFTSVYGYTFGSGTRLTVV.